These 31 T cell receptor beta chains share one sample of origin, sequenced in a study of shared T cell receptors in the human thymus (dated by TCRdb to about 2021). The method was the immunoSEQ multiplex PCR assay. Imported from immuneACCESS, the table was reduced by TCRdb to in-frame sequences with V and J called. These copies leave out some clones; in studies compared against another copy, an unresolved V gene accounts for under half, and the cause of the remainder is not known. Here the sample has more than 300,000 clones; around 95% occur a single time. The ten most abundant clones make up 0.015% to 0.025% of the sample. The sample comprised thymocytes. These receptor sequences come from a human donor.

The rearrangement links TRBV7-9 to TRBJ2-7, with 11 bases fitting TRBD2. With 5 bases clipped from V and 7 bases from J, the junction kept 10 bases outside the gene matches. Germline V gives CDR1 SEHNR, CDR2 FQNEAQ (reference sequence). The CDR3 consists of 15 residues. CDR3: CASSQGTSGLDEQYF. CDR3 DNA: TGTGCCAGCAGCCAAGGGACTAGCGGATTGGATGAGCAGTACTTC.

V is TRBV5-1 and J is TRBJ2-1; 12 bases are shared with TRBD2. Germline V lookup: CDR1 SGHRS, CDR2 YFSETQ. This CDR3 has 21 residues. The J segment lost 2 bases and the V segment lost 4 bases, leaving 19 bases of the junction unmatched. The CDR3 DNA reads as TGCGCCAGCAGCCCAACTACAGAGAAAGGACTAGCGGGATCCGCCTACAATGAGCAGTTCTTC. It encodes CASSPTTEKGLAGSAYNEQFF.

The chain carries TRBV28 and TRBJ2-3, with D uncertain. Trimming pared 7 bases from V and 6 bases from J, leaving 11 bases between. Germline V gene sequence: CDR1 MDHEN, CDR2 SYDVKM. The CDR3 length is 12 residues. The CDR3 DNA sequence: TGTGCCAGCACCTCCTTAGGGGATACGCAGTATTTT. This sequence encodes CASTSLGDTQYF.

V usage is TRBV21-1 and J usage is TRBJ2-5; TRBD1, the table's D call, lacks a check against the DNA. TRBV21-1 is designated a pseudogene. CDR3 size: 13 residues. The chain's CDR3 is CASSKGDMGTQYF. DNA for the CDR3: TGTGCCAGCAGCAAGGGGGACATGGGGACCCAGTACTTC.

V usage is TRBV5-4 and J usage is TRBJ2-3; tentative D call: TRBD2 (6 bases). This CDR3 is built from 16 residues. Trimming removed 4 bases at V and 0 bases at J, with 15 bases between. The germline CDR1 and CDR2 sequences are SGHNT and YYREEE (reference sequence). The chain's CDR3 is CASSQTGLFSTDTQYF. The CDR3 DNA sequence: TGTGCCAGCAGCCAGACGGGACTTTTCAGCACAGATACGCAGTATTTT. Together with reference TRBV5-4 and TRBJ2-3, the CDR3 gives the full variable domain: ETGVTQSPTHLIKTRGQQVTLRCSSQSGHNTVSWYQQALGQGPQFIFQYYREEENGRGNFPPRFSGLQFPNYSSELNVNALELDDSALYLCASSQTGLFSTDTQYFGPGTRLTVL.

CDR3 protein: CASSRQQQNNEQFF. In DNA, the CDR3 is TGTGCCAGCAGCCGACAGCAGCAGAACAATGAGCAGTTCTTC. The chain recombines TRBV7-2 with TRBJ2-1; a possible D gene is TRBD1 (5 bases). The CDR3 spans 14 residues. Trimming took off 5 bases at V and 5 bases at J, with 13 bases between the two ends. Per germline, CDR1 SGHTA and CDR2 FQGNSA.

V and J are TRBV5-5 and TRBJ2-7; TRBD1 is a possible D gene (6 bases). CDR1 and CDR2 (germline): SGHKS, YYEKEE (reference sequence). This CDR3 has 15 amino acids. The ends were cut back, 4 bases at V and 7 bases at J, with 21 bases in the middle. This chain's CDR3 is CASSGTGTIPGEQYF. The CDR3 bases are TGTGCCAGCAGCGGAACCGGGACAATCCCAGGGGAGCAGTACTTC.

The rearrangement joins TRBV10-1 to TRBJ1-1, with D uncertain. Germline CDR1 is WNHNN and CDR2 is SYGVQD (reference sequence). Deletions cut 3 bases from V and 0 bases from J, with 5 bases between. This CDR3 is 13 amino acids long. In DNA, the CDR3 is TGCGCCAGCAGTGATGGTTTGAACACTGAAGCTTTCTTT. Translation gives CASSDGLNTEAFF.

This chain connects TRBV7-3 to TRBJ2-1, with 10 bases that match TRBD2. Germline loops: CDR1 SGHTA, CDR2 FQGTGA. CDR3 length equals 16 residues. With 5 bases clipped from V and 8 bases from J, the junction kept 12 bases outside the gene matches. This CDR3 reads CASSPKREGRGDEQFF. The CDR3 DNA reads as TGTGCCAGCAGCCCGAAGCGGGAGGGCCGTGGGGATGAGCAGTTCTTC.

The chain recombines TRBV25-1 with TRBJ2-1, with D perhaps matching TRBD2 (6 bases). The CDR3 totals 16 residues. The V gene lost 5 bases and the J gene lost 5 bases, with 19 bases spanning the gap. Germline-derived CDR1 and CDR2 are MGHDK and SYGVNS. CDR3 region: CASSLIGLAPHNEQFF. The CDR3 nucleotides read TGTGCCAGCAGTCTGATAGGGCTAGCGCCGCACAATGAGCAGTTCTTC.

V and J are TRBV19 and TRBJ2-7; 10 bases are a match to TRBD2. The germline V gene has CDR1 LNHDA and CDR2 SQIVND (reference sequence). V gave up 3 bases and J gave up 0 bases; unmatched junction bases: 5. This CDR3 is 16 amino acids long. The CDR3 DNA sequence: TGTGCCAGTAGTATCCCTGAGCGGGAGGGCTCCTACGAGCAGTACTTC. Protein: CASSIPEREGSYEQYF.

The CDR3 is CASSQDYLAGAVRPHNEQFF. CDR3 coding DNA: TGTGCCAGCAGCCAAGATTACCTAGCGGGAGCCGTGCGTCCTCACAATGAGCAGTTCTTC. The chain recombines TRBV14 with TRBJ2-1; 10 bases are shared with TRBD2. This CDR3 is built from 20 residues. Per germline, CDR1 SGHDN and CDR2 FVKESK. V was clipped by 0 bases and J by 5 bases; unmatched bases: 16. Variable domain in full (rest from reference TRBV14 and TRBJ2-1): EAGVTQFPSHSVIEKGQTVTLRCDPISGHDNLYWYRRVMGKEIKFLLHFVKESKQDESGMPNNRFLAERTGGTYSTLKVQPAELEDSGVYFCASSQDYLAGAVRPHNEQFFGPGTRLTVL.

This clone appeared once. The chain's CDR3 is CASSFLLSQREVYNEQFF. The CDR3 DNA sequence: TGTGCCAGCAGTTTTCTGCTATCCCAGCGGGAGGTCTACAATGAGCAGTTCTTC. J is TRBJ2-1 and V is TRBV28; 9 positions match TRBD2. CDR3 length: 18 residues. The V segment lost 3 bases and the J segment 3 bases; nucleotides outside the gene matches: 12. CDR1 is MDHEN, CDR2 SYDVKM, per germline.

The rearrangement links TRBV5-4 to TRBJ2-7; D assignment may be TRBD1 or TRBD2 (5 bases each). Trimming stripped 0 bases from V and 3 bases from J, with 10 bases between. CDR3 length equals 14 residues. Germline V gives CDR1 SGHNT, CDR2 YYREEE (reference sequence). The CDR3 loop is CASSLGDLNYEQYF. DNA for the CDR3: TGTGCCAGCAGCTTGGGGGACCTGAACTACGAGCAGTACTTC.

This rearrangement joins TRBV5-6 to TRBJ1-1; no definite D call. V was shortened by 6 bases and J by 4 bases, with 13 bases between the two germline ends. From germline, CDR1 is SGHDT and CDR2 YYEEEE. CDR3 size: 13 residues. CDR3 amino acids: CASTLGRLTEAFF. CDR3 DNA sequence: TGTGCCAGCACCCTGGGCAGGCTCACTGAAGCTTTCTTT.

This clone was detected a few times. This chain connects TRBV7-2 to TRBJ1-1; 8 nucleotides match TRBD1. Germline lookup yields CDR1 SGHTA and CDR2 FQGNSA. V was clipped by 5 bases and J by 0 bases; unmatched bases: 8. The CDR3 has 16 residues. The CDR3 bases are TGTGCCAGCAGCCCGGGGACAGGACCCATGAACACTGAAGCTTTCTTT. Translating gives CASSPGTGPMNTEAFF.

This chain connects TRBV7-9 to TRBJ2-7; TRBD2 aligns across 8 bases. The CDR3 contains 17 residues. Germline values: CDR1 SEHNR, CDR2 FQNEAQ (reference sequence). V dropped 1 base and J dropped 3; count of bases not matched to a gene: 11. DNA for the CDR3: TGTGCCAGCAGCTTAGGCCTGGGACTAGGGCTTATCTACGAGCAGTACTTC. Its protein is CASSLGLGLGLIYEQYF.

V and J are TRBV19 and TRBJ1-5; TRBD1 matches 8 bases. The J segment lost 0 bases and the V segment lost 5 bases, leaving 12 bases of the junction unmatched. The CDR3 length is 18 residues. Germline V gene sequence: CDR1 LNHDA, CDR2 SQIVND (reference sequence). The CDR3 DNA is TGTGCCAGTAGTCCCCGACAGGGGAAGGGGAATAGCAATCAGCCCCAGCATTTT. This gives the protein CASSPRQGKGNSNQPQHF. The entire variable domain, with the rest obtained from reference TRBV19 and TRBJ1-5, is as follows: DGGITQSPKYLFRKEGQNVTLSCEQNLNHDAMYWYRQDPGQGLRLIYYSQIVNDFQKGDIAEGYSVSREKKESFPLTVTSAQKNPTAFYLCASSPRQGKGNSNQPQHFGDGTRLSIL.

The rearrangement uses TRBV7-2 and TRBJ2-1; 7 bases map to TRBD2. V shed 0 bases, J shed 7 bases, and the junction held 18 bases outside the gene matches. CDR1 SGHTA and CDR2 FQGNSA come from the germline V gene. The CDR3 consists of 19 residues. The CDR3 nucleotides read TGTGCCAGCAGCTTAGCCCTGCCTCCCCGGACGCTGGGGGGGAATGAGCAGTTCTTC. It is translated as CASSLALPPRTLGGNEQFF.

J is TRBJ2-2 and V is TRBV7-8; D gene uncertain. Germline V CDR1 and CDR2: SGHVS, FQNEAQ. The V end lost 1 base, the J end lost 0 bases, and 6 bases lay between the germline ends. This CDR3 spans 15 amino acids. The CDR3 region has the DNA TGTGCCAGCAGCTTAGATCGATCGAACACCGGGGAGCTGTTTTTT. It encodes CASSLDRSNTGELFF.

V usage is TRBV14 and J usage is TRBJ2-1, with 16 bases aligning to TRBD2. This CDR3 has 16 amino acids. Trimming at V came to 4 bases and at J to 6 bases, leaving 3 bases not matched to a gene. Germline lookup yields CDR1 SGHDN and CDR2 FVKESK. CDR3 protein: CASSLGTSGRVNEQFF. The CDR3 nucleotides read TGTGCCAGCAGCCTTGGGACTAGCGGGAGGGTCAATGAGCAGTTCTTC.

This sequence joins TRBV15 and TRBJ1-1; TRBD1 agrees at 7 bases. The CDR3 has 18 amino acids. Germline-derived CDR1 and CDR2 are LNHNV and YYDKDF (reference sequence). V shed 0 bases and J 0 bases; nucleotides not matched to a gene: 10. CDR3 protein: CATSRDPVGRGLNTEAFF. The CDR3 bases are TGTGCCACCAGCAGAGACCCAGTGGGCAGGGGGTTGAACACTGAAGCTTTCTTT.

The chain employs TRBV7-2 and TRBJ2-5; a possible D gene is TRBD2 (7 bases). V was trimmed by 0 bases and J by 5 bases, leaving 22 bases between them. Germline CDR1 is SGHTA and CDR2 is FQGNSA. The CDR3 runs 18 residues. CDR3 nucleotides: TGTGCCAGCAGCTTAGCCACCCGAAGTCACGAGGGGGGGGAGACCCAGTACTTC. Residues: CASSLATRSHEGGETQYF.

V gene TRBV5-1 combines with J gene TRBJ2-7; TRBD1 aligns across 7 bases. Germline loops: CDR1 SGHRS, CDR2 YFSETQ. V dropped 0 bases and J dropped 3; count of bases not matched to a gene: 6. The CDR3 spans 15 residues. The CDR3: CASSLGGQTFYEQYF. The CDR3 region has the DNA TGCGCCAGCAGCTTGGGGGGACAGACCTTCTACGAGCAGTACTTC.

The chain employs TRBV6-4 and TRBJ2-1, with D possibly being TRBD1 (5 bases). Germline V gene lookup returns CDR1 MRHNA and CDR2 SNTAGT. The CDR3 runs to 14 residues. Trimming took 2 bases from V and 3 from J, leaving 8 bases between them. The DNA of the CDR3 is TGTGCCAGCAGTGACGGGGCCCACTACAATGAGCAGTTCTTC. Its protein is CASSDGAHYNEQFF.

Here the CDR3 reads CASSQQFRDLGGENTEAFF. The CDR3 DNA sequence: TGTGCCAGCAGCCAACAGTTCAGGGACCTAGGAGGGGAGAACACTGAAGCTTTCTTT. The gene calls are TRBV14 and TRBJ1-1, with a possible D match to TRBD1 (5 bases). Trimming shortened V by 2 bases and J by 1 base, and 23 bases separated the two germline ends. The CDR3 is 19 residues long. Germline values: CDR1 SGHDN, CDR2 FVKESK.

The rearrangement uses TRBV10-3 and TRBJ1-1; D is unresolved. CDR3 length: 14 amino acids. V was shortened by 0 bases and J by 1 base, with 6 bases between the two germline ends. Germline CDR1 ENHRY, CDR2 SYGVKD. The CDR3 is CAISESAANTEAFF. CDR3 bases: TGTGCCATCAGTGAGTCGGCAGCGAACACTGAAGCTTTCTTT.

V is TRBV27 and J is TRBJ2-7, with TRBD1 matching over 9 bases. This CDR3 has 15 amino acids. The V segment lost 6 bases and the J segment 4 bases; nucleotides outside the gene matches: 10. The germline V gene has CDR1 MNHEY and CDR2 SMNVEV (reference sequence). In DNA, the CDR3 is TGTGCCAGCAGAACCTCCGGGACAGGGATGTACGAGCAGTACTTC. It is translated as CASRTSGTGMYEQYF.

This chain connects TRBV19 to TRBJ1-2; D is unresolved. The V end lost 5 bases, the J end lost 5 bases, and 18 bases lay between the germline ends. Germline values: CDR1 LNHDA, CDR2 SQIVND (reference sequence). There are 15 residues in the CDR3. Here the CDR3 DNA reads TGTGCCAGTAGTCAAAGACATACCAGACCATATGGCTACACCTTC. It is translated as CASSQRHTRPYGYTF. Full variable domain (missing parts from reference TRBV19 and TRBJ1-2): DGGITQSPKYLFRKEGQNVTLSCEQNLNHDAMYWYRQDPGQGLRLIYYSQIVNDFQKGDIAEGYSVSREKKESFPLTVTSAQKNPTAFYLCASSQRHTRPYGYTFGSGTRLTVV.

There are a few counts of this clone. V usage is TRBV9 and J usage is TRBJ2-5; TRBD1 agrees at 9 bases. Trimming at V came to 1 base and at J to 5 bases, leaving 15 bases not matched to a gene. Per germline, CDR1 SGDLS and CDR2 YYNGEE. This CDR3 is built from 18 residues. The CDR3 nucleotides read TGTGCCAGCAGCGTATCAGCCACCGGGACAGGGTTCCGGGAGACCCAGTACTTC. Its protein is CASSVSATGTGFRETQYF.

This clone was counted a single time. The chain employs TRBV19 and TRBJ2-3; D may be TRBD2 (6 bases). CDR1 and CDR2 (germline): LNHDA, SQIVND (reference sequence). V was pared by 2 bases and J by 10 bases, with 13 bases between. The CDR3 covers 13 residues. The CDR3 bases are TGTGCCAGTAGTATAATCACTAGCCAGGCGCAGTATTTT. Translating gives CASSIITSQAQYF.